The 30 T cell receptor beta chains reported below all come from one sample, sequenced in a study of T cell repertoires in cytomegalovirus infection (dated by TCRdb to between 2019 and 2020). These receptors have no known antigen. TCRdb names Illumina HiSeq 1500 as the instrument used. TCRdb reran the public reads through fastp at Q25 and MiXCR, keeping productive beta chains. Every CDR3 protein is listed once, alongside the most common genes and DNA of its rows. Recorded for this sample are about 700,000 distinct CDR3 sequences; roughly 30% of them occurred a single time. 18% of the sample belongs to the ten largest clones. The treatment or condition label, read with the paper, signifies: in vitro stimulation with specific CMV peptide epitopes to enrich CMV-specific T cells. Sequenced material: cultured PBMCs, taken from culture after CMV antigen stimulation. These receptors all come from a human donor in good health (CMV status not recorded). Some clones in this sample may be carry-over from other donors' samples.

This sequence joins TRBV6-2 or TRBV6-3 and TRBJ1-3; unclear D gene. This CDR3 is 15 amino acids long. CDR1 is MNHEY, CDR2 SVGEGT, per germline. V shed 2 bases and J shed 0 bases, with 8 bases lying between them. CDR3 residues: CASSYGRISGNTIYF. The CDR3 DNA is TGTGCCAGCAGTTACGGACGGATCTCTGGAAACACCATATATTTT.

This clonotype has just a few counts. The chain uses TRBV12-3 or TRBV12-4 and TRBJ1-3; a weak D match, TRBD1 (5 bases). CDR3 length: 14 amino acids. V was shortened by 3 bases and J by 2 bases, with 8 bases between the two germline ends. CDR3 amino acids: CASSFRVAGNTIYF. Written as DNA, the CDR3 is TGTGCCAGCAGTTTCAGGGTTGCTGGAAACACCATATATTTT.

In nucleotides, the CDR3 is TGTGCCAGCAGCTTTTACAGGGGACAGACCCAGTACTTC. Protein: CASSFYRGQTQYF. The rearrangement joins TRBV6-8 to TRBJ2-5; TRBD1 matches at 7 bases. Germline values: CDR1 MNHGY, CDR2 SAAAGT. The CDR3 runs to 13 residues. V lost 6 bases to trimming and J lost 6 bases; unmatched junction nucleotides: 7.

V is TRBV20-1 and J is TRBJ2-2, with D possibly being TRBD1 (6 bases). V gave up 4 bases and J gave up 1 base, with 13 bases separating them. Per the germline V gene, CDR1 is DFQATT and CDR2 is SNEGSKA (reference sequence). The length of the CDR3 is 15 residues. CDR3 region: CSAKKGVQNTGELFF. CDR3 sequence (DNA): TGCAGTGCTAAAAAGGGGGTTCAGAACACCGGGGAGCTGTTTTTT.

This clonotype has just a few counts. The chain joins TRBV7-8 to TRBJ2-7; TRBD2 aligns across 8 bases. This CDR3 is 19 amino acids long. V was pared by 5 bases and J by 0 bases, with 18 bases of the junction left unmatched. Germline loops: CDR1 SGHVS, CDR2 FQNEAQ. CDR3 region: CASSQRARAPSGSSYEQYF. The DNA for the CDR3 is TGTGCCAGCAGCCAGAGGGCCAGGGCTCCCAGCGGGAGCTCCTACGAGCAGTACTTC.

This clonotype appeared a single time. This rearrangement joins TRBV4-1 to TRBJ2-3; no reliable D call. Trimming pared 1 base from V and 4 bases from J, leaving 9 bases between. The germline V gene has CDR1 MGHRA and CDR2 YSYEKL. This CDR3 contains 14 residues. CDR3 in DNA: TGCGCCAGCAGCCAAGTTGAGTGGGCAGATACGCAGTATTTT. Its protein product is CASSQVEWADTQYF.

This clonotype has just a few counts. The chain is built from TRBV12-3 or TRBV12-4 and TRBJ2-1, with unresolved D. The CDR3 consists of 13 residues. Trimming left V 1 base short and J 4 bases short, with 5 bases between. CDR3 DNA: TGTGCCAGCAGTTTAGTCAATTACAATGAGCAGTTCTTC. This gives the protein CASSLVNYNEQFF.

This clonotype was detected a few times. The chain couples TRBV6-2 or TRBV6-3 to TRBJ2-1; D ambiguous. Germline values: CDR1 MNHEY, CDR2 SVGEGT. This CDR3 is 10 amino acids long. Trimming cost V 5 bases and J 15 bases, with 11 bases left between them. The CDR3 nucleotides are TGTGCCAGCAGTGGGATCATTCTGTTCTTC. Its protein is CASSGIILFF.

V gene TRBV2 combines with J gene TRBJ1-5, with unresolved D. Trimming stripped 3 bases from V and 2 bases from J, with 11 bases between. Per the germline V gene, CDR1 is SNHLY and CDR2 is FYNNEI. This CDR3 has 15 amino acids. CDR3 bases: TGTGCCAGCAGTGATATGGGAAGTGGCAATCAGCCCCAGCATTTT. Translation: CASSDMGSGNQPQHF.

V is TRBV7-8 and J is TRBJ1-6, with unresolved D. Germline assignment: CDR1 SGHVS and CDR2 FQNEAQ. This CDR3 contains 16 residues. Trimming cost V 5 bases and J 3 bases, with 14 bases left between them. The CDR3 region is CASSQPRVLYNSPLHF. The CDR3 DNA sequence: TGTGCCAGCAGCCAGCCCCGGGTCCTCTATAATTCACCCCTCCACTTT.

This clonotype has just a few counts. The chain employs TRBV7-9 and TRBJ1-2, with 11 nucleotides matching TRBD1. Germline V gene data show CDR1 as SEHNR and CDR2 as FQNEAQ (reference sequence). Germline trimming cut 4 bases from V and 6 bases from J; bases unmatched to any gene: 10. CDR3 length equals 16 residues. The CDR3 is CASSSLGGQGDNGYTF. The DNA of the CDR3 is TGTGCCAGCAGCTCCCTAGGGGGACAGGGGGATAATGGCTACACCTTC.

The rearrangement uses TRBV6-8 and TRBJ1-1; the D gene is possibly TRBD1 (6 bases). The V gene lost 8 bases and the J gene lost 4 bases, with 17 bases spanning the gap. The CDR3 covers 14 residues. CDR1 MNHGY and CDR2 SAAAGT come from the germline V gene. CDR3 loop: CASGDPQGVTEAFF. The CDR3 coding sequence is TGTGCCAGCGGAGATCCACAGGGAGTCACTGAAGCTTTCTTT.

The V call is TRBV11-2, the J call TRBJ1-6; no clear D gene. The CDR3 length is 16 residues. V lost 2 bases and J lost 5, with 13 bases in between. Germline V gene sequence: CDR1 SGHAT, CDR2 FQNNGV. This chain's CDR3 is CASSLRAAKDNSPLHF. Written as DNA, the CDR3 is TGTGCCAGCAGCTTAAGGGCAGCAAAGGATAATTCACCCCTCCACTTT.

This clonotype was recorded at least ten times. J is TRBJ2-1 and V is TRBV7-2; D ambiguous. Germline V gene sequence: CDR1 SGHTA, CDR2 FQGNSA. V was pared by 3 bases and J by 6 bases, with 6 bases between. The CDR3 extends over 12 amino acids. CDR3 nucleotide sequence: TGTGCCAGCAGCTTCCCCCTCAATGAGCAGTTCTTC. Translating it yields CASSFPLNEQFF.

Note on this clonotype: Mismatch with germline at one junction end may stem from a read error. CDR3 protein: CASSSAPLAGYGYNERFF. In DNA form, the CDR3 reads TGTGCCAGCAGCTCCGCCCCGCTAGCGGGATACGGCTACAATGAGCGGTTCTTC. The rearrangement uses TRBV7-6 and TRBJ2-1, with 9 bases that match TRBD2. The CDR3 runs to 18 residues. From germline, CDR1 is SGHVS and CDR2 FNYEAQ.

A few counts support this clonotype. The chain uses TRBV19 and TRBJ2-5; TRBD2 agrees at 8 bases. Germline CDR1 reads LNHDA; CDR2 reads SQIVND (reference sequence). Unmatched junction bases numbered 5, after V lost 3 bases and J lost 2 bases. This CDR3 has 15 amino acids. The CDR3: CASSMGRGGQETQYF. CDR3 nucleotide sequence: TGTGCCAGTAGTATGGGTCGGGGGGGACAAGAGACCCAGTACTTC.

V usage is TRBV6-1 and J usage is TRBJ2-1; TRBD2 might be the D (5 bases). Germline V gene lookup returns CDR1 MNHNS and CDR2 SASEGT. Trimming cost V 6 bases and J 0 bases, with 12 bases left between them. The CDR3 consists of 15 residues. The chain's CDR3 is CASRRTLNSYNEQFF. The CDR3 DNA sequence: TGTGCCAGCAGGAGGACTCTCAACTCCTACAATGAGCAGTTCTTC.

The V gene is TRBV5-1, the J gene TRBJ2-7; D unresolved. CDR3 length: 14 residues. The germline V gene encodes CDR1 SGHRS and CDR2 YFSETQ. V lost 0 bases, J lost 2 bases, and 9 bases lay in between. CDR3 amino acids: CASSLDLGTYEQYF. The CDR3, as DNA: TGCGCCAGCAGCTTGGATCTGGGAACCTACGAGCAGTACTTC.

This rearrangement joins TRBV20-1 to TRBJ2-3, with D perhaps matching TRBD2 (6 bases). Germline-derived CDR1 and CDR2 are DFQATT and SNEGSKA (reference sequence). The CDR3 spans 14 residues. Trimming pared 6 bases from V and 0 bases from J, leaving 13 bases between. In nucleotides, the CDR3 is TGCAGTGCCATGGCCGGGGGAAGCACAGATACGCAGTATTTT. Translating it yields CSAMAGGSTDTQYF.

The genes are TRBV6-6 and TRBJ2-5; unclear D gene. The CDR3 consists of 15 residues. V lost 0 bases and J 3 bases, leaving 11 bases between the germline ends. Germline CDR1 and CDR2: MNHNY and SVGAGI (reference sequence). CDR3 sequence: CASSYSGVAKETQYF. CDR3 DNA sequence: TGTGCCAGCAGTTACTCCGGAGTGGCCAAAGAGACCCAGTACTTC.

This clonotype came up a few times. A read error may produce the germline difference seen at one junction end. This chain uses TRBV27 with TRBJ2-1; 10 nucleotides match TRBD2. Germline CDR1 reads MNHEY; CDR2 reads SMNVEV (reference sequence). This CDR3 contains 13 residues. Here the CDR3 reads CASSFQREGQWIF. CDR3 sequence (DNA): TGTGCCAGCAGTTTCCAGCGGGAGGGCCAGTGGATCTTC.

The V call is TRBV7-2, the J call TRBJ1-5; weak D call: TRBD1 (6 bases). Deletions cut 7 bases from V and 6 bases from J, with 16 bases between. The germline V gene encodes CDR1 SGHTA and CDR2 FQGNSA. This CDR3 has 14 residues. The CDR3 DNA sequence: TGTGCCAGCACACTCGTGGGGGCTACTCAGCCCCAGCATTTT. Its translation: CASTLVGATQPQHF.

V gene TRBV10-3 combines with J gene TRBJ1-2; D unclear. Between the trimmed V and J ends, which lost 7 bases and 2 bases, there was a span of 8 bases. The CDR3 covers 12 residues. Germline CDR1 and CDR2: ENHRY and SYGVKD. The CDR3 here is CAIKGRNYGYTF. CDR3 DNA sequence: TGTGCCATCAAGGGCAGAAACTATGGCTACACCTTC.

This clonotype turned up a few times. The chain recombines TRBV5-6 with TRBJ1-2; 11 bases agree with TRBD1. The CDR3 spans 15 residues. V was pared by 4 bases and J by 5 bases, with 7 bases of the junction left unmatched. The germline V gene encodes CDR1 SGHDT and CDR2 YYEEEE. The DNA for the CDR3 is TGTGCCAGCAGCCCCCGGACAGGGGGCGGATATGGCTACACCTTC. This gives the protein CASSPRTGGGYGYTF.

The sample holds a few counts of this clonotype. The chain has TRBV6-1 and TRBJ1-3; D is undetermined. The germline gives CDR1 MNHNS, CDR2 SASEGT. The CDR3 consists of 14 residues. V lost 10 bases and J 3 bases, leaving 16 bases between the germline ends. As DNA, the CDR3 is TGTGCCATCCAAGACGCGGGTGGTGGAAACACCATATATTTT. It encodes CAIQDAGGGNTIYF.

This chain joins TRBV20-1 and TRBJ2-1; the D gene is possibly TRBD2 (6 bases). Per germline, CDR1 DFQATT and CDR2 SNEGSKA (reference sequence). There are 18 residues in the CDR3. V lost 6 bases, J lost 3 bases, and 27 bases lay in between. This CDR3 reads CSALGNSGTDFIYNEQFF. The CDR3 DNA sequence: TGCAGTGCCCTGGGGAATTCCGGGACTGATTTTATCTACAATGAGCAGTTCTTC.

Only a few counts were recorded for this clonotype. Written as DNA, the CDR3 is TGTGCCAGCAGCATCATGGGTGGGGCGCCCATAGAGACCCAGTACTTC. This gives the protein CASSIMGGAPIETQYF. The chain has TRBV11-2 and TRBJ2-5; possibly TRBD1 for D (5 bases). V was cut by 5 bases and J by 4 bases, with 20 bases left in between. The CDR3 spans 16 residues. In germline, CDR1 is SGHAT, CDR2 FQNNGV.

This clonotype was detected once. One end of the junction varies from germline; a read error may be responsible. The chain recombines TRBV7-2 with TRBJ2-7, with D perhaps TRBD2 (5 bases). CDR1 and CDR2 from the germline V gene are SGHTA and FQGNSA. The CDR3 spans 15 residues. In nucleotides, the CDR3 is TGTGCCAGCAGCTTAAGTTATCCGAGCGGTTACGAGCAGCACTTC. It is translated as CASSLSYPSGYEQHF.

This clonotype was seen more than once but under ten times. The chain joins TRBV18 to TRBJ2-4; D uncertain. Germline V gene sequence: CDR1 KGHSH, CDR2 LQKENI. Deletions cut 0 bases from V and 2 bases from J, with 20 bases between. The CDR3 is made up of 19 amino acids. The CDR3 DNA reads TGTGCCAGCTCACCACCGTCAGGTTGGGATCGTGGGCCCAAAAACATTCAGTACTTC. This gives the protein CASSPPSGWDRGPKNIQYF.

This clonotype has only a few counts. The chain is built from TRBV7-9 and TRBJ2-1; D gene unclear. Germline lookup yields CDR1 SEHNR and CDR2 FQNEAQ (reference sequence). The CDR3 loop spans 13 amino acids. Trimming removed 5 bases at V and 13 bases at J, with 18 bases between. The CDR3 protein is CASSPGLSVSQFF. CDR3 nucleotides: TGTGCCAGCAGCCCCGGGTTGTCCGTCAGCCAGTTCTTC.